This entry concerns a single T cell receptor (beta chain). As yet, its antigen is unknown. The data belong to a study of shared clonotypes between healthy human individuals. Profiling relied on immunoSEQ multiplex PCR, and the TCRdb table lists in-frame clones only, not all of them. The table has roughly 2,500,000 clones, approximately 93% seen once. The CDR3 sequence is 13 residues long. V shed 5 bases and J 5 bases; nucleotides not matched to a gene: 4. Germline V gene lookup returns CDR1 SGHAT and CDR2 FQDESV (reference sequence). CD4+ cells underwent separation, giving CD45RA+ naive and CD45RA-negative memory subsets. Findings of the study overall: Genetic and exposure-history diversity was limited by the few donors. In general, naive subsets displayed greater estimated richness than memory subsets did.

This receptor was taken from a man aged 18 to 35 in good health. Some clones in this sample may be carry-over from other donors' samples. The chain carries TRBV11-1 and TRBJ2-5; 8 bases agree with TRBD2. The sample comprised naive CD4+ T cells from PBMCs. Noted subset: CD45RA+ positively selected. The CDR3 here is CASSRGLVETQYF. The CDR3 coding sequence is TGTGCCAGCAGCAGGGGACTAGTCGAGACCCAGTACTTC.